The rows below give T cell receptor beta chains drawn from one sample of a study of T cell repertoires in cytomegalovirus infection. These receptors' targets are unknown. TCRdb fed the reads into MiXCR, producing one record per CDR3 protein. This table holds some 900,000 distinct CDR3 sequences, approximately 30% found once. This specimen was cultured CD8+ T cells from PBMCs, taken from culture after CMV antigen stimulation. All receptors come from a human donor in good health (CMV status not recorded). Some clones in this sample may be carry-over from other donors' samples. Each CDR3 is given with its conserved first and last residue. The order of the fields is V gene, D gene, CDR3 length, J gene, clone size, CDR3 protein, CDR3 DNA. The D gene is left open where the match is weak. Part of the rows lack a size; the others show once, few, many or a class for expanded clones.

>TRBV10-3|TRBD1|15|TRBJ1-1|-
CAISGQTGLFTEAFF
TGTGCCATCAGTGGGCAGACAGGGCTGTTCACTGAAGCTTTCTTT
>TRBV6-5|-|15|TRBJ1-1|-
CASSYSDSVNTEAFF
TGTGCCAGCAGTTACTCCGACAGTGTGAACACTGAAGCTTTCTTT
>TRBV7-9|-|14|TRBJ1-1|-
CASSLSGIDTEAFF
TGTGCCAGCAGCTTATCCGGGATAGACACTGAAGCTTTCTTT
>TRBV7-8|-|14|TRBJ2-5|-
CASSPAGSPEPQYF
TGTGCCAGCAGCCCTGCCGGCTCGCCTGAGCCCCAGTACTTC
>TRBV6-2/TRBV6-3|TRBD2|17|TRBJ2-2|-
CASSRNLGGGSAGELFF
TGTGCCAGCAGCCGAAACCTCGGGGGGGGATCGGCCGGGGAGCTGTTTTTT
>TRBV27|-|13|TRBJ2-1|few
CASSLSRMNEQFF
TGTGCCAGCAGTTTAAGCCGTATGAATGAGCAGTTCTTC
>TRBV6-2/TRBV6-3|-|18|TRBJ1-2|few
CASSEPVGRASGNYGYTF
TGTGCCAGCAGTGAACCGGTGGGCAGGGCCAGCGGGAACTATGGCTACACCTTC
>TRBV5-6|TRBD2|16|TRBJ2-3|few
CASSHGLAEPTDTQYF
TGTGCCAGCAGCCACGGACTAGCGGAACCCACAGATACGCAGTATTTT
>TRBV12-3/TRBV12-4|-|14|TRBJ2-7|few
CASRAGTILYEQYF
TGTGCCAGCAGGGCTGGTACAATCCTCTACGAGCAGTACTTC
>TRBV12-3/TRBV12-4|-|16|TRBJ1-2|-
CASSRPPGTRGNGYTF
TGTGCCAGCAGCCGCCCCCCCGGGACAAGGGGAAATGGCTACACCTTC
>TRBV7-9|-|15|TRBJ1-4|-
CASSSEGRANEKLFF
TGTGCCAGCAGCTCCGAAGGAAGAGCTAATGAAAAACTGTTTTTT
>TRBV6-5|TRBD2|17|TRBJ2-1|few
CASSYSTAGGSYNEQFF
TGTGCCAGCAGTTACTCGACGGCGGGGGGCTCCTACAATGAGCAGTTCTTC
>TRBV7-9|-|13|TRBJ1-1|few
CASSLPEQGEAFF
TGTGCCAGCAGCTTGCCGGAACAAGGTGAAGCTTTCTTT
>TRBV15|-|17|TRBJ2-1|-
CATSRDRAQGSYNEQFF
TGTGCCACCAGCAGAGATAGGGCGCAGGGGTCCTACAATGAGCAGTTCTTC
>TRBV19|-|13|TRBJ1-5|-
CASSQTDYQPQHF
TGTGCCAGTAGTCAGACGGATTATCAGCCCCAGCATTTT
>TRBV12-5|-|17|TRBJ1-6|many
CASGSGQTISNNSPLHF
TGTGCTAGTGGTTCAGGACAGACGATTTCCAATAATTCACCCCTCCACTTT
>TRBV19|-|16|TRBJ2-5|-
CASSIDSGGAGETQYF
TGTGCCAGTAGTATAGATTCGGGGGGCGCGGGAGAGACCCAGTACTTC
>TRBV4-1|TRBD1|15|TRBJ1-5|-
CASSPRDRGDQPQHF
TGCGCCAGCAGCCCGAGGGACAGGGGAGACCAGCCCCAGCATTTT
>TRBV4-3|-|17|TRBJ1-4|few
CASSQDWTDPTNEKLFF
TGCGCCAGCAGCCAAGATTGGACGGATCCAACTAATGAAAAACTGTTTTTT
>TRBV27|-|13|TRBJ2-2|-
CASSLSEAGELFF
TGTGCCAGCAGTTTATCGGAGGCCGGGGAGCTGTTTTTT
>TRBV7-4|-|15|TRBJ1-2|-
CASSSHLPGQYGYTF
TGTGCCAGCAGCTCTCACCTGCCGGGGCAGTATGGCTACACCTTC
>TRBV11-2|-|13|TRBJ2-7|-
CASSLYKKYEQYF
TGTGCCAGCAGCCTATACAAGAAATACGAGCAGTACTTC
>TRBV6-1|-|15|TRBJ1-6|-
CASSDLPDKNSPLHF
TGTGCCAGCAGTGATCTCCCTGACAAAAATTCACCCCTCCACTTT
>TRBV28|-|15|TRBJ2-3|-
CASNFGPLGTDTQYF
TGTGCCAGCAACTTCGGACCCTTGGGCACAGATACGCAGTATTTT
>TRBV29-1|TRBD2|14|TRBJ2-1|-
CSVETGGGFNEQFF
TGCAGCGTTGAAACGGGCGGGGGGTTCAATGAGCAGTTCTTC
>TRBV7-8|-|13|TRBJ2-1|many
CASSLVGSNEQFF
TGTGCCAGCAGCTTAGTGGGCTCCAATGAGCAGTTCTTC
>TRBV7-9|-|13|TRBJ2-5|many
CASSRTDQETQYF
TGTGCCAGCAGCCGGACAGACCAAGAGACCCAGTACTTC
>TRBV19|-|13|TRBJ2-1|few
CASSMGGHNEQFF
TGTGCCAGTAGTATGGGGGGTCACAATGAGCAGTTCTTC
>TRBV23-1|TRBD1|21|TRBJ2-2|-
CASSQSEFLRDRPTNTGELFF
TGCGCCAGCAGTCAATCTGAATTCTTACGGGACAGGCCTACGAACACCGGGGAGCTGTTTTTT
>TRBV5-4|-|14|TRBJ2-7|-
CASSLVDSIYEQYF
TGTGCCAGCAGCTTGGTCGACAGTATCTACGAGCAGTACTTC
>TRBV5-6|-|12|TRBJ2-2|-
CASPGADGELFF
TGTGCCAGCCCCGGGGCGGACGGGGAGCTGTTTTTT
>TRBV6-1|-|14|TRBJ1-6|many
CASGRTNENSPLHF
TGTGCCAGCGGGAGGACTAACGAAAATTCACCCCTCCACTTT
>TRBV12-3/TRBV12-4|TRBD1|14|TRBJ1-1|few
CASSHTGGGTEAFF
TGTGCCAGCAGTCACACAGGGGGAGGAACTGAAGCTTTCTTT
>TRBV25-1|TRBD1|20|TRBJ2-3|-
CASSEEAIRDSNSFTDTQYF
TGTGCCAGCAGTGAAGAGGCGATCCGGGACAGCAATTCTTTCACAGATACGCAGTATTTT
>TRBV4-2|-|15|TRBJ2-3|many
CASSQDPGGPDTQYF
TGTGCCAGCAGCCAAGATCCCGGGGGGCCGGATACGCAGTATTTT
>TRBV28|TRBD1|12|TRBJ1-2|few
CASSHRGPGYTF
TGTGCCAGCAGCCACAGGGGGCCAGGCTACACCTTC
>TRBV29-1|-|16|TRBJ2-5|few
CSVEDWSGDVQETQYF
TGCAGCGTTGAAGATTGGTCAGGGGACGTCCAAGAGACCCAGTACTTC
>TRBV7-3|TRBD2|14|TRBJ2-3|-
CATAGGHSTDTQYF
TGTGCCACCGCGGGGGGCCACAGCACAGATACGCAGTATTTT
>TRBV4-3|TRBD2|16|TRBJ2-3|few
CASSHALAGGMDTQYF
TGCGCCAGCAGCCATGCGCTAGCGGGGGGGATGGATACGCAGTATTTT
>TRBV4-2|-|15|TRBJ2-6|-
CASSPRSSGANVLTF
TGTGCCAGCAGCCCAAGGTCCTCTGGGGCCAACGTCCTGACTTTC
>TRBV11-3|-|14|TRBJ2-7|-
CASSRPSDSYEQYF
TGTGCCAGCAGCCGCCCTAGCGACTCCTACGAGCAGTACTTC